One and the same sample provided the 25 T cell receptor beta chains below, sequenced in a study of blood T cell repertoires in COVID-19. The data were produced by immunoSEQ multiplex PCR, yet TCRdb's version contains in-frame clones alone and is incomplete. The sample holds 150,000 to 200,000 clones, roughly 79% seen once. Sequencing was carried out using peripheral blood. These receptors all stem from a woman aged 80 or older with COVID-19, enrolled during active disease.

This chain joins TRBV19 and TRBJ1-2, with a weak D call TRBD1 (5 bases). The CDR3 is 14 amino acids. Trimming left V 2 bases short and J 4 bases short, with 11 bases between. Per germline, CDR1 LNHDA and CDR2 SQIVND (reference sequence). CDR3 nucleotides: TGTGCCAGTAGTATACCCAGGGAGGGCTATGGCTACACCTTC. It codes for CASSIPREGYGYTF.

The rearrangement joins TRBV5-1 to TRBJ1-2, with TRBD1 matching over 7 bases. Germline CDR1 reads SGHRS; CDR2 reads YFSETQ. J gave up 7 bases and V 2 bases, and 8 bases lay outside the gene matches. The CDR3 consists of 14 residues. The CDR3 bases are TGCGCCAGCAGCTTTACAGGGGCCGAAAGTGGCTACACCTTC. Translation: CASSFTGAESGYTF.

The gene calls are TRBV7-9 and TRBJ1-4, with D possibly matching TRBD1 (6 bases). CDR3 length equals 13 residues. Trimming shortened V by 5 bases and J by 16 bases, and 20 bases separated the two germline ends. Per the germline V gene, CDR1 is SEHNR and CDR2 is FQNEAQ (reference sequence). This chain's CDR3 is CASSPPTGPVPFF. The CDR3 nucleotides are TGTGCCAGCAGCCCCCCAACAGGGCCGGTTCCGTTTTTT.

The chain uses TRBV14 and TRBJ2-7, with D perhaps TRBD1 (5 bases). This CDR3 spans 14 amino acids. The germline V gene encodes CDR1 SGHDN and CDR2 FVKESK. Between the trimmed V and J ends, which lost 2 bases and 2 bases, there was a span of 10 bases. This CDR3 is CASSQRGITYEQYF. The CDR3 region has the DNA TGTGCCAGCAGCCAAAGGGGCATAACCTACGAGCAGTACTTC.

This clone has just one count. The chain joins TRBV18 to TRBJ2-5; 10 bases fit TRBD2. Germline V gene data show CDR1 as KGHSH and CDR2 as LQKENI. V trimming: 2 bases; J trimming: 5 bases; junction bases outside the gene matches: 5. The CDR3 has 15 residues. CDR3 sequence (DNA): TGTGCCAGCTCACCAGCTAGCGGGAGCTCCGAGACCCAGTACTTC. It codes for CASSPASGSSETQYF.

The CDR3 bases are TGTGCCAGCAGCCCCCCCGGGAGCTCCTACAATGAGCAGTTCTTC. This encodes CASSPPGSSYNEQFF. V gene TRBV28 combines with J gene TRBJ2-1, with D perhaps TRBD2 (6 bases). CDR1 and CDR2 (germline): MDHEN, SYDVKM. Trimming left V 6 bases short and J 0 bases short, with 12 bases between. The CDR3 sequence is 15 residues long. Looking up the rest from reference TRBV28 and TRBJ2-1 gives the full variable domain: DVKVTQSSRYLVKRTGEKVFLECVQDMDHENMFWYRQDPGLGLRLIYFSYDVKMKEKGDIPEGYSVSREKKERFSLILESASTNQTSMYLCASSPPGSSYNEQFFGPGTRLTVL.

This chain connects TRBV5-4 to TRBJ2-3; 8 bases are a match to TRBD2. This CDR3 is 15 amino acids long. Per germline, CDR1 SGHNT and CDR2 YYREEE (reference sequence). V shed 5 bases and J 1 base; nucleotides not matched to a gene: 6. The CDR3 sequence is CASSPSGGRTDTQYF. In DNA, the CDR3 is TGTGCCAGCAGTCCGAGCGGGGGCCGCACAGATACGCAGTATTTT. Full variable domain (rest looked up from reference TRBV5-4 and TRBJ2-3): ETGVTQSPTHLIKTRGQQVTLRCSSQSGHNTVSWYQQALGQGPQFIFQYYREEENGRGNFPPRFSGLQFPNYSSELNVNALELDDSALYLCASSPSGGRTDTQYFGPGTRLTVL.

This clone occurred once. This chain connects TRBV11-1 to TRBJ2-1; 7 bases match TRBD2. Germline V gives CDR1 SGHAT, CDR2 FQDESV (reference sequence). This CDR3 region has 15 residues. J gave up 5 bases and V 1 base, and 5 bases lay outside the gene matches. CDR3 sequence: CASSLEGLVHNEQFF. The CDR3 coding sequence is TGTGCCAGCAGCTTAGAAGGACTAGTACACAATGAGCAGTTCTTC. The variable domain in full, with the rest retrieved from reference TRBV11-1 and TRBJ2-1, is EAEVAQSPRYKITEKSQAVAFWCDPISGHATLYWYRQILGQGPELLVQFQDESVVDDSQLPKDRFSAERLKGVDSTLKIQPAELGDSAMYLCASSLEGLVHNEQFFGPGTRLTVL.

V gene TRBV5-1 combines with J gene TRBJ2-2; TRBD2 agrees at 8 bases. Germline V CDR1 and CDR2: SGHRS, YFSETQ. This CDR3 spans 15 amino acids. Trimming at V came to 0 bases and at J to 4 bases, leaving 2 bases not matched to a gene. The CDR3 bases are TGCGCCAGCAGCTTGGTCCGGGGGGGCACCGGGGAGCTGTTTTTT. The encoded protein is CASSLVRGGTGELFF.

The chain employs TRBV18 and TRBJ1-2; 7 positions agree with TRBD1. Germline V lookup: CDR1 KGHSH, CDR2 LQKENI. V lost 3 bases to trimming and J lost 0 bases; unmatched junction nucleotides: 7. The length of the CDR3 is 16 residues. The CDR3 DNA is TGTGCCAGCTCACCCGGGACAGCGACATCTAACTATGGCTACACCTTC. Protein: CASSPGTATSNYGYTF.

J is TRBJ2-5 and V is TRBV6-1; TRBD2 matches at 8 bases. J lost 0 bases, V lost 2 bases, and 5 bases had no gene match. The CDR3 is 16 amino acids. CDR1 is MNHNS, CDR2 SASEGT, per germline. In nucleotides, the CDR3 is TGTGCCAGCAGTGAACAGCGGGGGAGTCACCAAGAGACCCAGTACTTC. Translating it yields CASSEQRGSHQETQYF.

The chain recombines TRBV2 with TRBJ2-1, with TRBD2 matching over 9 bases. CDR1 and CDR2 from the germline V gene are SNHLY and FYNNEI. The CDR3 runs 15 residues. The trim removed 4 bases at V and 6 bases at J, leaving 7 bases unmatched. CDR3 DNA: TGTGCCAGCAGTGGTTGGCGGGGGGGTATCAATGAGCAGTTCTTC. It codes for CASSGWRGGINEQFF.

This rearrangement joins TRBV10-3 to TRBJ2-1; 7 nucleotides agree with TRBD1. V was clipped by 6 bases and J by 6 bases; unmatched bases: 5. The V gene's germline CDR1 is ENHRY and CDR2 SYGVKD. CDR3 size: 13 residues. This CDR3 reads CAISQGQINEQFF. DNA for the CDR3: TGTGCCATCAGCCAGGGACAGATCAATGAGCAGTTCTTC.

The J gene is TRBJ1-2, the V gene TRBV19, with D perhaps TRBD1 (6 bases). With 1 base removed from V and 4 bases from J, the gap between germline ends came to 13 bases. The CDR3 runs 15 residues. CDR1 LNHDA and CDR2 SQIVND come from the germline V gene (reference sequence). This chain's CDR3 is CASSIVATGPYGYTF. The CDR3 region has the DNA TGTGCCAGTAGTATAGTGGCGACAGGCCCCTATGGCTACACCTTC.

The DNA of the CDR3 is TGTGCCAGCAAGAGGGGACAGGGGTCCGGGGAGCTGTTTTTT. It codes for CASKRGQGSGELFF. The V call is TRBV2, the J call TRBJ2-2; 10 nucleotides match TRBD1. There are 14 residues in the CDR3. Germline values: CDR1 SNHLY, CDR2 FYNNEI. The J segment lost 6 bases and the V segment lost 7 bases, leaving 5 bases of the junction unmatched.

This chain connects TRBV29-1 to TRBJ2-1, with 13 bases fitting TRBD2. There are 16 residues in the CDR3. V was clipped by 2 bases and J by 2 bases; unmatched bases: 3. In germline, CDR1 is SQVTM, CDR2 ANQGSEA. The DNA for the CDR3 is TGCAGCGTTGAATTCGGGACTAGCGGGGCCTACAATGAGCAGTTCTTC. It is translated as CSVEFGTSGAYNEQFF.

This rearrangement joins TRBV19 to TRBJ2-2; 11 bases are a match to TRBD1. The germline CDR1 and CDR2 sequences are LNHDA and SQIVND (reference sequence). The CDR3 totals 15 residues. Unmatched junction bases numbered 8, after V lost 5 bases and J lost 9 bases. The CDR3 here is CASSFRDRGSRELFF. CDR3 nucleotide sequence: TGTGCCAGTAGTTTCCGGGACAGGGGGAGCCGGGAGCTGTTTTTT. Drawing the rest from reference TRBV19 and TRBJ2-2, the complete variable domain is DGGITQSPKYLFRKEGQNVTLSCEQNLNHDAMYWYRQDPGQGLRLIYYSQIVNDFQKGDIAEGYSVSREKKESFPLTVTSAQKNPTAFYLCASSFRDRGSRELFFGEGSRLTVL.

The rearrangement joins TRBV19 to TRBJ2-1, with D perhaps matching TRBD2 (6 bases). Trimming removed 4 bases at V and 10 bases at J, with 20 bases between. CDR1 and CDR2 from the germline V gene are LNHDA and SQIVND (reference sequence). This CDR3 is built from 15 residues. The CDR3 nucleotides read TGTGCCAGTAGTACCCCCGGGGCGGGAATGGGGGAGCAGTTCTTC. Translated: CASSTPGAGMGEQFF.

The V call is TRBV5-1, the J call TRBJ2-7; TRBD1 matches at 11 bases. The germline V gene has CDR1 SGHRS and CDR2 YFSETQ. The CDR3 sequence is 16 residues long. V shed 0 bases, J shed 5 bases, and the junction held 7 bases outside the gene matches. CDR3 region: CASSLGGQGASDEQYF. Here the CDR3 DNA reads TGCGCCAGCAGCTTGGGAGGACAGGGGGCGTCGGACGAGCAGTACTTC.

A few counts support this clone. CDR3 protein: CASSAYLGGGNEQFF. The CDR3 DNA reads as TGTGCCAGTAGTGCGTACCTGGGAGGAGGCAATGAGCAGTTCTTC. The genes are TRBV19 and TRBJ2-1, with a tentative D call TRBD2 (6 bases). Between the trimmed V and J ends, which lost 5 bases and 6 bases, there was a span of 17 bases. Per germline, CDR1 LNHDA and CDR2 SQIVND (reference sequence). CDR3 length equals 15 residues.

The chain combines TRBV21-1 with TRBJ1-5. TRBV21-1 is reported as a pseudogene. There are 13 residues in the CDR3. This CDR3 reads CASSKDPYQPQHF. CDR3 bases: TGTGCCAGCAGCAAAGATCCGTATCAGCCCCAGCATTTT.

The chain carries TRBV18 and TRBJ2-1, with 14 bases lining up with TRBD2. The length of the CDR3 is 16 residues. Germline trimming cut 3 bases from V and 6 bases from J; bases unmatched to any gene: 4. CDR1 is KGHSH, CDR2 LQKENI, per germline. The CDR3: CASSPGTSGSSNEQFF. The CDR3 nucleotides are TGTGCCAGCTCACCCGGGACTAGCGGGAGCTCCAATGAGCAGTTCTTC.

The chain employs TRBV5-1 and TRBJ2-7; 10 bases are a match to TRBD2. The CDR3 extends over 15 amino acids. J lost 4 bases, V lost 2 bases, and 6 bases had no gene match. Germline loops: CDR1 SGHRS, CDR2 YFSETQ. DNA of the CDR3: TGCGCCAGCAGCTTTGTAGCGGGAGGAGGTTACGAGCAGTACTTC. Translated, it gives CASSFVAGGGYEQYF.

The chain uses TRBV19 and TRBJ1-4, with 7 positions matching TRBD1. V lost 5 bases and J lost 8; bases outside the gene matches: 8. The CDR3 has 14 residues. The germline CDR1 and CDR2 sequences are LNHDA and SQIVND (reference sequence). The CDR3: CASSVTGVAEKLFF. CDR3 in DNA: TGTGCCAGTAGTGTTACAGGGGTAGCGGAAAAACTGTTTTTT.

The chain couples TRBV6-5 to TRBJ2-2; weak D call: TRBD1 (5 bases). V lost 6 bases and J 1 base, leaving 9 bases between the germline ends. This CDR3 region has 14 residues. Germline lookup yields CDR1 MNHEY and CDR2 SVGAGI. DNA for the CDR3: TGTGCCAGCAGCCGGACACTGAACACCGGGGAGCTGTTTTTT. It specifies CASSRTLNTGELFF.